This is a list of T cell receptor beta chains from one sample in a study of T cell repertoires in cytomegalovirus infection. From the reads, TCRdb called clonotypes with MiXCR, one entry per CDR3 protein. Of about 740,000 distinct CDR3 sequences in the sample, 35% to 45% are singletons; the top ten hold 2.5% to 3.5%. The sample taken for sequencing was PBMCs. These receptors came from a human donor in good health (CMV status not recorded). Some clones in this sample may be carry-over from other donors' samples. Both conserved end residues are part of each CDR3. D genes are given only for firm matches. Rows may omit the clone size; those that give it use once, few, many or a size class.

v_call,clone_size,j_call,d_call,cdr3_aa,cdr3_nt
TRBV4-2,NA,TRBJ1-1,NA,CASSQERDQNREAFF,TGTGCCAGCAGCCAAGAGAGGGATCAGAACCGGGAAGCTTTCTTT
TRBV19,NA,TRBJ1-1,NA,CASTILLRGTEAFF,TGTGCCAGTACCATCCTACTTCGAGGAACTGAAGCTTTCTTT
TRBV7-2,many,TRBJ2-7,TRBD1,CASSSRTGVNYEQYF,TGTGCCAGCAGCTCGCGGACAGGGGTGAACTACGAGCAGTACTTC
TRBV6-2/TRBV6-3,NA,TRBJ1-2,NA,CASREDVGRGYTF,TGTGCCAGCAGGGAGGACGTTGGACGAGGCTACACCTTC
TRBV28,NA,TRBJ1-1,NA,CASSLRSLNAFF,TGTGCCAGCAGTTTGAGGTCCCTGAATGCTTTCTTT
TRBV28,few,TRBJ1-6,TRBD1,CASSTGTGGSSPLHF,TGTGCCAGCAGTACAGGGACAGGGGGTAGTTCACCCCTCCACTTT
TRBV7-2,few,TRBJ2-1,NA,CASSLMVGRYNEQFF,TGTGCCAGCAGCTTAATGGTAGGGCGGTACAATGAGCAGTTCTTC
TRBV28,few,TRBJ1-4,NA,CASSPGVSTNEKLFF,TGTGCCAGCAGCCCTGGGGTTTCAACTAATGAAAAACTGTTTTTT
TRBV4-2,few,TRBJ1-1,NA,CASSQEIRNTEAFF,TGTGCCAGCAGCCAAGAGATCCGGAACACTGAAGCTTTCTTT
TRBV7-9,many,TRBJ1-5,NA,CASSFRGPGEEPQHF,TGTGCCAGCAGTTTCCGGGGCCCGGGGGAGGAGCCCCAGCATTTT
TRBV11-3,NA,TRBJ2-2,NA,CASSARIDSYTGELFF,TGTGCCAGCAGCGCGCGAATAGACAGTTACACCGGGGAGCTGTTTTTT
TRBV7-2,NA,TRBJ1-3,NA,CASSFCYRGGTGNTIYF,TGTGCCAGCAGCTTTTGTTATCGGGGGGGGACTGGAAACACCATATATTTT
TRBV29-1,NA,TRBJ1-3,TRBD1,CSVKSSWTGAGNTIYF,TGCAGCGTGAAAAGCTCTTGGACAGGGGCTGGAAACACCATATATTTT
TRBV6-6,few,TRBJ1-1,NA,CASTPKMNTEAFF,TGTGCCAGCACCCCCAAAATGAACACTGAAGCTTTCTTT
TRBV27,NA,TRBJ2-7,NA,CASSPLGRPSEQYF,TGTGCCAGCAGTCCCCTGGGACGTCCTAGCGAGCAGTACTTC
TRBV6-5,few,TRBJ1-4,NA,CASSYGGMANEKLFF,TGTGCCAGCAGTTACGGCGGGATGGCTAATGAAAAACTGTTTTTT
TRBV6-2/TRBV6-3,few,TRBJ2-7,NA,CASSYGKGPYEQYF,TGTGCCAGCAGTTACGGGAAGGGACCCTACGAGCAGTACTTC
TRBV19,few,TRBJ1-4,TRBD1,CASTPGGSVGEKLFF,TGTGCCAGTACCCCAGGGGGCAGCGTTGGGGAAAAACTGTTTTTT
TRBV19,NA,TRBJ1-1,NA,CATHEGGPNTEAFF,TGTGCCACCCACGAAGGGGGGCCCAACACTGAAGCTTTCTTT
TRBV14,few,TRBJ1-1,NA,CASSLFKEDTEAFF,TGTGCCAGCAGCCTTTTCAAGGAGGACACTGAAGCTTTCTTT
TRBV7-2,many,TRBJ1-3,NA,CASSLAAGNTIYF,TGTGCCAGCAGCTTGGCCGCGGGAAACACCATATATTTT
TRBV7-2,NA,TRBJ2-7,NA,CASSFNGSPYEQYF,TGTGCCAGCAGCTTTAACGGCAGTCCCTACGAGCAGTACTTC
TRBV11-2,few,TRBJ2-3,NA,CASSPVGDTQYF,TGTGCCAGCAGCCCCGTGGGAGATACGCAGTATTTT
TRBV14,NA,TRBJ1-4,NA,CASSPDGAGIREKLFF,TGTGCCAGCAGTCCCGATGGGGCAGGGATTAGAGAAAAACTGTTTTTT
TRBV7-2,many,TRBJ1-1,NA,CASSLGQPGTEAFF,TGTGCCAGCAGCTTAGGGCAGCCGGGCACTGAAGCTTTCTTT
TRBV7-2,once,TRBJ2-7,TRBD2,CARSSWNSGSYEKYF,TGTGCCAGAAGCTCGTGGAATAGCGGGAGCTACGAGAAGTACTTC
TRBV28,few,TRBJ1-4,TRBD1,CASSDRDRGEKLFF,TGTGCCAGCAGCGACCGGGACAGGGGTGAAAAACTGTTTTTT
TRBV19,NA,TRBJ2-4,TRBD1,CASSISRGLAKNIQYF,TGTGCCAGTAGTATCTCCAGGGGGCTAGCCAAAAACATTCAGTACTTC
TRBV5-5,NA,TRBJ1-5,NA,CASSLATGGPAPQHF,TGTGCCAGCAGCTTGGCAACGGGGGGGCCAGCCCCCCAGCATTTT
TRBV24-1,NA,TRBJ2-2,NA,CAPSDFTKNTGELFF,TGTGCCCCCAGTGATTTTACAAAGAACACCGGGGAGCTGTTTTTT
TRBV27,once,TRBJ1-6,NA,CASSLGGLYNSPLHF,TGTGCCAGCAGTTTAGGAGGGCTCTATAATTCACCCCTCCACTTT
TRBV4-1,few,TRBJ2-7,TRBD1,CASSQVADRGREQYF,TGCGCCAGCAGCCAAGTAGCAGACAGGGGGCGAGAGCAGTACTTC
TRBV7-6,many,TRBJ2-1,TRBD2,CASSSSRPPSGSNNEQFF,TGTGCCAGCAGCTCATCTCGTCCCCCCAGCGGGAGCAACAATGAGCAGTTCTTC